Listed here are 27 T cell receptor beta chains from one sample, sequenced in a study of blood T cell repertoires in COVID-19. Method: immunoSEQ multiplex PCR; TCRdb's copy keeps in-frame clones and lacks some. The table has over 150,000 clones, over 70% seen once; the top ten hold around 7%. Source material: peripheral blood. These receptors were obtained from a woman aged 35 to 49 with COVID-19, enrolled during active disease.

The V call is TRBV19, the J call TRBJ2-4; 7 nucleotides line up with TRBD1. CDR1 and CDR2 (germline): LNHDA, SQIVND (reference sequence). Trimming took 5 bases from V and 13 from J; bases not matched to a gene: 14. CDR3 size: 14 residues. CDR3 region: CASSDVRRDRVQYF. The DNA of the CDR3 is TGTGCCAGTAGTGACGTTCGCCGGGACAGAGTCCAGTACTTC.

The genes are TRBV7-2 and TRBJ1-2; D might be TRBD1 (6 bases). Trimming took off 6 bases at V and 5 bases at J, with 10 bases between the two ends. This CDR3 is 12 amino acids long. Germline V lookup: CDR1 SGHTA, CDR2 FQGNSA. CDR3 protein: CASSDRIYGYTF. The CDR3 DNA reads TGTGCCAGCAGTGACAGGATATATGGCTACACCTTC.

The chain carries TRBV4-2 and TRBJ2-2, with D perhaps matching TRBD2 (5 bases). V dropped 1 base and J dropped 9 bases, with 9 bases sitting between them. The V gene's germline CDR1 is LGHNA and CDR2 YNFKEQ. This CDR3 has 13 residues. CDR3 in amino acids: CASSQVAGRELFF. The DNA for the CDR3 is TGTGCCAGCAGCCAAGTGGCCGGGAGGGAGCTGTTTTTT.

The sample holds a few counts of this clone. CDR3 nucleotide sequence: TGCGCCAGCAGCCAAGATGGGCCGGCCTCCGGCAATCAGCCCCAGCATTTT. Its translation is CASSQDGPASGNQPQHF. The chain carries TRBV4-1 and TRBJ1-5; D is undetermined. The germline gives CDR1 MGHRA, CDR2 YSYEKL. This CDR3 has 17 amino acids. V lost 0 bases and J lost 2, with 14 bases in between.

This chain connects TRBV5-5 to TRBJ2-2, with TRBD1 identical over 7 bases. The CDR3 covers 17 residues. Germline trimming cut 2 bases from V and 4 bases from J; bases unmatched to any gene: 11. Per germline, CDR1 SGHKS and CDR2 YYEKEE (reference sequence). The DNA for the CDR3 is TGTGCCAGCAGCTTTGGAATCCGGACAGGCCCCACCGGGGAGCTGTTTTTT. Protein product: CASSFGIRTGPTGELFF. The complete variable domain, with remaining parts taken from reference TRBV5-5 and TRBJ2-2, reads DAGVTQSPTHLIKTRGQQVTLRCSPISGHKSVSWYQQVLGQGPQFIFQYYEKEERGRGNFPDRFSARQFPNYSSELNVNALLLGDSALYLCASSFGIRTGPTGELFFGEGSRLTVL.

This rearrangement joins TRBV5-1 to TRBJ1-5; 9 bases match TRBD1. Germline CDR1 is SGHRS and CDR2 is YFSETQ. V lost 4 bases, J lost 7 bases, and 9 bases stayed unmatched. The CDR3 is 15 residues long. The CDR3 DNA follows: TGCGCCAGCAGCCCGGGACAGGGAGAAGGGCAGCCCCAGCATTTT. Protein: CASSPGQGEGQPQHF.

V and J are TRBV19 and TRBJ2-1, with 9 bases aligning to TRBD2. The V gene's germline CDR1 is LNHDA and CDR2 SQIVND (reference sequence). The length of the CDR3 is 14 residues. The V and J ends lost 9 bases and 0 bases, in that order; junction bases with no gene match: 3. CDR3 residues: CASGLASSYNEQFF. For the CDR3, the DNA is TGTGCCAGCGGACTAGCGAGCTCCTACAATGAGCAGTTCTTC.

The rearrangement links TRBV6-2 or TRBV6-3 to TRBJ1-6, with D unresolved. The germline V and J ends were trimmed by 5 bases and 0 bases, with 14 bases remaining between them. CDR1 and CDR2 (germline): MNHEY, SVGEGT. The CDR3 extends over 17 amino acids. The CDR3 sequence: CASSPRAQNSYNSPLHF. Written as DNA, the CDR3 is TGTGCCAGCAGTCCGAGGGCACAGAACTCCTATAATTCACCCCTCCACTTT.

This chain uses TRBV18 with TRBJ2-1, with 15 bases that match TRBD2. J was trimmed by 8 bases and V by 3 bases; bases with no gene match: 5. This CDR3 contains 16 residues. The V gene's germline CDR1 is KGHSH and CDR2 LQKENI. The CDR3, as DNA: TGTGCCAGCTCACCGGGGGGACTAGCGGGAGGACATGAGCAGTTCTTC. This codes for CASSPGGLAGGHEQFF.

The CDR3 spells CASRTPYRGYNQPQHF. Written as DNA, the CDR3 is TGTGCCAGCAGAACGCCATACAGGGGGTACAATCAGCCCCAGCATTTT. The V gene is TRBV28, the J gene TRBJ1-5, with 8 nucleotides matching TRBD1. Germline-derived CDR1 and CDR2 are MDHEN and SYDVKM. The CDR3 is 16 amino acids. V gave up 6 bases and J gave up 3 bases; unmatched junction bases: 10.

This rearrangement joins TRBV9 to TRBJ1-1; D gene unclear. Trimming pared 0 bases from V and 4 bases from J, leaving 10 bases between. The V gene's germline CDR1 is SGDLS and CDR2 YYNGEE. The CDR3 consists of 14 residues. CDR3 coding DNA: TGTGCCAGCAGCGTAGGGTCCATGGCCACTGAAGCTTTCTTT. Residues: CASSVGSMATEAFF. The variable domain in full, completed from reference TRBV9 and TRBJ1-1, reads DSGVTQTPKHLITATGQRVTLRCSPRSGDLSVYWYQQSLDQGLQFLIQYYNGEERAKGNILERFSAQQFPDLHSELNLSSLELGDSALYFCASSVGSMATEAFFGQGTRLTVV.

The chain joins TRBV19 to TRBJ2-7, with D possibly TRBD1 on 6 matching bases. With 5 bases removed from V and 3 bases from J, the gap between germline ends came to 14 bases. This CDR3 region has 14 residues. Germline CDR1 and CDR2: LNHDA and SQIVND (reference sequence). The CDR3 sequence: CASSGRQDLYEQYF. CDR3 in DNA: TGTGCCAGTAGTGGCCGACAGGACCTCTACGAGCAGTACTTC.

The chain links TRBV28 to TRBJ1-2; 12 nucleotides agree with TRBD1. The V gene's germline CDR1 is MDHEN and CDR2 SYDVKM. This CDR3 has 16 amino acids. V lost 0 bases and J lost 2; bases outside the gene matches: 1. This CDR3 is CASSLWGQGANYGYTF. Here the CDR3 DNA reads TGTGCCAGCAGTTTATGGGGACAGGGGGCGAACTATGGCTACACCTTC.

The V and J genes are TRBV6-6 and TRBJ2-7, with D unclear. The CDR3 extends over 13 amino acids. The germline V gene has CDR1 MNHNY and CDR2 SVGAGI (reference sequence). Between the trimmed V and J ends, which lost 4 bases and 3 bases, there was a span of 10 bases. The CDR3: CASSSSRVYEQYF. The CDR3 DNA follows: TGTGCCAGCAGTTCCAGTCGGGTCTACGAGCAGTACTTC.

The chain employs TRBV24-1 and TRBJ1-2; 8 bases line up with TRBD1. Unmatched junction bases numbered 10, after V lost 1 base and J lost 1 base. This CDR3 contains 18 residues. CDR1 and CDR2 (germline): KGHDR, SFDVKD. The CDR3 bases are TGTGCCACCAGTGATTTTGGCGCTAGGACAGGGCGTAACTATGGCTACACCTTC. Translation: CATSDFGARTGRNYGYTF.

The genes are TRBV6-5 and TRBJ2-1, with 7 positions matching TRBD1. V lost 0 bases, J lost 10 bases, and 9 bases stayed unmatched. CDR3 length equals 15 residues. CDR1 and CDR2 (germline): MNHEY, SVGAGI. The CDR3 loop is CASSYSRPTRGEQFF. CDR3 in DNA: TGTGCCAGCAGTTACTCGCGGCCGACCAGGGGGGAGCAGTTCTTC.

The V call is TRBV10-1, the J call TRBJ1-1; possible D gene TRBD1, 5 bases. The CDR3 has 15 residues. Germline loops: CDR1 WNHNN, CDR2 SYGVQD (reference sequence). The V end lost 6 bases, the J end lost 5 bases, and 19 bases lay between the germline ends. The CDR3 spells CASRDTGEGWTEAFF. The CDR3 nucleotides are TGCGCCAGCAGGGACACCGGGGAGGGCTGGACTGAAGCTTTCTTT.

The chain couples TRBV28 to TRBJ2-2; D not certain. Germline CDR1 and CDR2: MDHEN and SYDVKM. V was shortened by 5 bases and J by 5 bases, with 6 bases between the two germline ends. The length of the CDR3 is 12 residues. The CDR3 region is CASSVGTGELFF. As DNA, the CDR3 is TGTGCCAGCAGTGTCGGTACCGGGGAGCTGTTTTTT. The full variable domain, rest sourced from reference TRBV28 and TRBJ2-2, is DVKVTQSSRYLVKRTGEKVFLECVQDMDHENMFWYRQDPGLGLRLIYFSYDVKMKEKGDIPEGYSVSREKKERFSLILESASTNQTSMYLCASSVGTGELFFGEGSRLTVL.

The chain recombines TRBV4-2 with TRBJ2-5, with TRBD2 matching 12 bases. V lost 8 bases, J lost 2 bases, and 6 bases stayed unmatched. The CDR3 is 15 amino acids. Germline values: CDR1 LGHNA, CDR2 YNFKEQ. The DNA of the CDR3 is TGTGCCAGCTTAGGGACTAGCGGGCCGCAAGAGACCCAGTACTTC. Its translation is CASLGTSGPQETQYF.

The chain links TRBV29-1 to TRBJ2-2; 14 bases align to TRBD2. Looked up from germline, CDR1 is SQVTM and CDR2 is ANQGSEA. V was pared by 5 bases and J by 4 bases, with 3 bases of the junction left unmatched. The CDR3 loop spans 15 amino acids. CDR3 nucleotide sequence: TGCAGCGTTACGACTAGCGGGAGGGGCACCGGGGAGCTGTTTTTT. This translates into CSVTTSGRGTGELFF.

This chain uses TRBV5-6 with TRBJ1-1, with a tentative D call TRBD1 (6 bases). From germline, CDR1 is SGHDT and CDR2 YYEEEE. The CDR3 length is 14 residues. V was clipped by 1 base and J by 4 bases, with 11 bases between them. DNA of the CDR3: TGTGCCAGCAGCTTGTTAGGGGGGGCCACTGAAGCTTTCTTT. Protein: CASSLLGGATEAFF.

This clone showed up just a few times. This chain connects TRBV21-1 to TRBJ2-7; the table gives TRBD2 as D, unverified against the DNA. TRBV21-1 is reported as a pseudogene. This CDR3 contains 14 residues. CDR3 loop: CARRKAQRRNEQYF. CDR3 sequence (DNA): TGTGCCAGGAGAAAGGCCCAGAGGAGGAACGAGCAGTACTTC.

The chain links TRBV12-2 to TRBJ2-1; TRBD2, the D gene given by the table, was not confirmed from the DNA. TRBV12-2 is a pseudogene. CDR3 length: 16 residues. The CDR3 spells CASPIQSWAGEGEQFF. The CDR3 region has the DNA TGTGCAAGTCCCATACAGTCTTGGGCAGGGGAGGGTGAGCAGTTCTTC.

For this clone: One junction end disagrees with the germline gene, perhaps due to a read error. The chain combines TRBV6-5 with TRBJ1-4, with D perhaps matching TRBD1 (6 bases). From germline, CDR1 is MNHEY and CDR2 SVGAGI. The CDR3 runs 15 residues. The CDR3, as DNA: TGTGCCAGCAGTGACTCAGGGACAAGACCTGAAAAACTGTTTTTT. This codes for CASSDSGTRPEKLFF.

The rearrangement joins TRBV7-9 to TRBJ1-5; D gene unclear. The CDR3 runs 16 residues. In germline, CDR1 is SEHNR, CDR2 FQNEAQ (reference sequence). V lost 5 bases, J lost 2 bases, and 16 bases lay in between. The DNA for the CDR3 is TGTGCCAGCAGCCTAAGTGCCCATGGAGGCAATCAGCCCCAGCATTTT. Its translation is CASSLSAHGGNQPQHF.

V gene TRBV7-6 combines with J gene TRBJ2-7; 10 bases are shared with TRBD1. The CDR3 is made up of 15 amino acids. After removal of 2 bases from V and 5 bases from J, the junction contained 6 bases not matched to a gene. In germline, CDR1 is SGHVS, CDR2 FNYEAQ. The CDR3 region has the DNA TGTGCCAGCAGCTTACCCGGGACAGGGGCCAACGAGCAGTACTTC. It encodes CASSLPGTGANEQYF.

J is TRBJ2-3 and V is TRBV5-1; 10 bases are shared with TRBD2. V lost 6 bases and J lost 5; bases outside the gene matches: 9. CDR3 length: 15 amino acids. Germline values: CDR1 SGHRS, CDR2 YFSETQ. Written as DNA, the CDR3 is TGCGCCAGCATGAGGAGCGGGGGGGCCGGAGATACGCAGTATTTT. Its translation is CASMRSGGAGDTQYF.